Reported below is one T cell receptor beta chain. This sequence is one base from a far larger clone and is likely a read error. Trimming left V 4 bases short and J 6 bases short, with 10 bases between. The CDR3 spans 13 residues. The germline V gene encodes CDR1 MNHEY and CDR2 SVGAGI. This sample is drawn from a study of shared clonotypes between healthy human individuals. This table comes from immunoSEQ multiplex PCR, and its TCRdb copy is limited to in-frame clones, with some not included. The sample comprises over 400,000 clones, roughly 80% of which are singletons, and about an eighth rests with the top ten.

The specimen sequenced was PBMCs. The gene calls are TRBV6-5 and TRBJ1-5; D gene unclear. The source is a woman in her forties in good health. Some clones in this sample may be carry-over from other donors' samples. This chain's CDR3 is CASSCQRAQPQHF. CDR3 in DNA: TGTGCCAGCAGTTGCCAGAGGGCTCAGCCCCAGCATTTT.